What follows are 2 T cell receptor beta chains derived from one specimen sequenced in a study of tumor-infiltrating lymphocytes in primary liver carcinoma. The study extracted blood RNA from unsorted whole blood and also extracted germline DNA. The template, around 520 ng total RNA, yielded TCR beta cDNA made with a constant-region primer. ARM-PCR, slightly modified, supplied the TCR beta libraries through three nested multiplex PCR rounds. Two initial PCR rounds of around 9 cycles each paired TRBV1-TRBV30 forward primers with a C-beta reverse primer. TCRdb passed the multiplex PCR reads through MiXCR, listing each CDR3 protein once. The sample comprises fewer than 400,000 distinct CDR3 sequences, about three fifths of which are singletons, and around 15% rests with the top ten. Sequenced: peripheral blood. All receptors derive from a woman younger than 45 with primary liver carcinoma and hepatitis B virus infection.

Comments on this clonotype: One junction end disagrees with the germline gene, perhaps due to a read error. The gene calls are TRBV11-2 and TRBJ2-1; no clear D gene. CDR3 length: 11 residues. Germline V gene lookup returns CDR1 SGHAT and CDR2 FQNNGV. The CDR3 reads CASTPGYEQFF. CDR3 in DNA: TGTGCCAGCACCCCTGGGTATGAGCAGTTTTTC.

About this clonotype: This may arise from a read error, as a much more abundant clone is one base away. The V call is TRBV29-1, the J call TRBJ2-1; either TRBD1 or TRBD2 may fit D (6 bases each). V lost 5 bases, J lost 5 bases, and 22 bases lay in between. Germline CDR1 SQVTM, CDR2 ANQGSEA. The CDR3 is 16 amino acids. The CDR3 DNA is TGCAGCGTTCTTTCTCGGGGGCGTAACGTTAACAATGAGCAGTTCTTC. This translates into CSVLSRGRNVNNEQFF.